This T cell receptor beta chain was found in a study of cytotoxic CD8 clonotypes in ibrutinib-treated CLL. Study-level information: By median about 69 months, about twelve had progressed and some 14 stayed remitted; responses had been 2 complete and about 25 partial. Study results and limitations: Clonality went up at ibrutinib response and then declined back toward baseline at progression.

Comment on this clone: The target antigen is unknown.

Only in-frame clones appear in the TCRdb table, and some are missing; sequencing was by immunoSEQ multiplex PCR. The table lists 200,000 or so clones, 70% of them singletons, with roughly 5.9% in the top ten. Trimming removed 0 bases from V and 7 bases from J, with 14 bases in between. The V gene's germline CDR1 is SGDLS and CDR2 YYNGEE. This CDR3 has 15 residues. This clonotype was obtained from a human donor with chronic lymphocytic leukemia. The sample was PBMCs, taken after 12 months of ibrutinib treatment. The chain combines TRBV9 with TRBJ2-1; D gene uncertain. In nucleotides, the CDR3 is TGTGCCAGCAGCGTAGACCGCCTAGAAGGGAATGAGCAGTTCTTC. Residues: CASSVDRLEGNEQFF. The full variable domain, rest sourced from reference TRBV9 and TRBJ2-1, is DSGVTQTPKHLITATGQRVTLRCSPRSGDLSVYWYQQSLDQGLQFLIQYYNGEERAKGNILERFSAQQFPDLHSELNLSSLELGDSALYFCASSVDRLEGNEQFFGPGTRLTVL.